This entry features one T cell receptor beta chain sequence. This receptor's antigen is unknown. No clone much larger than this one lies a single base away; base qualities are absent. The data were obtained in a study of blood T cell repertoires in COVID-19 (dated by TCRdb to between 2020 and 2021). The study in broad terms: Samples from collaborators originated in the United States, Italy and Spain and spanned both the acute and convalescent phases of COVID-19. The prospective study material was composed of cDNA or gDNA derived from T cells, B-cell-depleted T cells, or PBMCs. Subjects who had been exposed to COVID-19, were actively infected with it, or had recovered from it provided the deeply sampled blood TCRbeta repertoires that made up the dataset. The repertoires were released in a freely available public database meant as a resource for research on the immune response to SARS-CoV-2. Samples came from the ongoing ImmuneRACE study (first 160 participants) plus 1,254 subjects from 6 global collaborators. Nearly every sample came with metadata listing a de-identified subject ID, COVID-19 status, age in years and sex. HLA class I and class II types, where available, came from metadata supplied by the sample provider rather than from assay-based typing.

TCRbeta CDR3 regions were amplified from genomic DNA using the immunoSEQ Assay, a bias-controlled multiplex PCR. Under the source paper's analysis protocol: The number of nucleated cells in each sample was estimated by amplification of reference gene primers within the assay. Sequence reads were collapsed and filtered to measure the absolute abundance of every unique TCRbeta CDR3 rearrangement. For each sample, productive Simpson clonality was calculated as the square root of Simpson's diversity index across productive rearrangements. Not all clones reach the TCRdb copy of this immuneACCESS table, which keeps in-frame sequences only. Checked studies attribute under half of the gap to unresolved V genes and leave the rest unexplained. Clonal size and the V and J genes are those of that table, whereas D and trimming came from the DNA. The sample table contains 150,000 to 200,000 clones; only one count was recorded for roughly 87% of them. The ten largest clones capture approximately 21% of the sample.

Whole blood was collected in K2EDTA tubes by collaborating institutions according to the institutions' own protocols. For TCRbeta analysis, collaborators shipped samples in one of three forms: frozen whole blood, isolated PBMCs, or DNA extracted from either of those sample types. Study-wide findings and limitations: The amount of clinical and demographic metadata varied by source and participant and was provided uncurated.

The cysteine opens and the phenylalanine closes a CDR3 of 13 amino acids. Only the CDR3 portion is preserved as DNA: 39 bases, with reading frame beginning at the first base. For CDR1 and CDR2, the germline V gene lists WSHSY and SAAADI. Between the V and J ends, shortened by 6 bases and 8 bases respectively, the junction contains 16 bases. The sequence was obtained from a man in his 60s with active or convalescent COVID-19. Sequenced input: peripheral blood. The receptor chain draws on TRBV10-2 and TRBJ1-2; too little of a D gene remains to name it. The sequenced DNA is TGCGCCAGCAGAGGGCCGACCGCGGGGGGCTACACCTTC. The resulting protein is CASRGPTAGGYTF.